Listed below are T cell receptor beta chains from one sample, sequenced in a study of cytomegalovirus exposure and HLA in healthy donors. The repertoire was sequenced with immunoSEQ multiplex PCR; TCRdb's copy has only in-frame clones and lacks some. The repertoire consists of 130,000 to 150,000 clones, with approximately 79% occurring once and the leading ten covering roughly 4%. Sequencing was carried out using PBMCs. These receptors originate from a man aged 18 to 30 in good health and CMV-seropositive. The CDR3 runs from the conserved cysteine through the conserved F or W. Each record gives: J gene, V gene, CDR3 protein.

>TRBJ2-2|TRBV11-2
CASSHYRGQGGELFF
>TRBJ1-1|TRBV18
CASSPLPQGAINTEAFF
>TRBJ2-3|TRBV9
CASSVRTSGGTDTQYF
>TRBJ1-5|TRBV6-1
CASSEAQRWGNQPQHF
>TRBJ2-4|TRBV2
CASRQGSGAKNIQYF
>TRBJ2-7|TRBV2
CASSEYRSGEQYF
>TRBJ1-2|TRBV14
CASSQLTSGTVDGYTF
>TRBJ2-1|TRBV7-9
CASSLGVSAGDYNEQFF
>TRBJ2-5|TRBV7-3
CASSSYSGMETQYF
>TRBJ2-7|TRBV6-5
CASSYSRDRVYEQYF
>TRBJ1-5|TRBV4-2
CASSHRTGGNQPQHF
>TRBJ1-1|TRBV2
CASRRWDREGTEAFF
>TRBJ2-1|TRBV30
CAWSDLAVYNEQFF
>TRBJ1-1|TRBV6-5
CASSDRGPVEAFF
>TRBJ2-3|TRBV6-5
CASSYNSGGATDTQYF
>TRBJ1-5|TRBV5-5
CASSHMGQGPGGPQHF
>TRBJ1-4|TRBV28
CASSSRQGTNEKLFF
>TRBJ1-5|TRBV5-6
CASSSRQGVLGNQPQHF
>TRBJ2-1|TRBV10-1
CASSESKDPWPSRGNEQFF
>TRBJ2-7|TRBV15
CATSRVTGYEQYF
>TRBJ2-5|TRBV28
CASSLSSGGLNQETQYF
>TRBJ2-7|TRBV9
CASSVDGGEQYF
>TRBJ1-1|TRBV19
CASSLLSTEAFF
>TRBJ1-5|TRBV27
CASSPDSSNQPQHF
>TRBJ1-1|TRBV9
CASSEEGGGSSMNTEAFF
>TRBJ2-7|TRBV28
CASSLLNFYEQYF
>TRBJ2-7|TRBV7-2
CASSLGASGRWEQYF
>TRBJ2-1|TRBV2
CASSRTSGGVNEQFF
>TRBJ1-2|TRBV6-5
CASSPGGYGYTF
>TRBJ2-7|TRBV28
CASSLKGDEQYF
>TRBJ2-7|TRBV19
CASSIESGYEQYF
>TRBJ1-2|TRBV5-1
CASSLRKTGNEGGYTF
>TRBJ2-2|TRBV5-1
CASGTGTGFTGELFF
>TRBJ2-7|TRBV6-5
CASRPAAAYEQYF
>TRBJ2-3|TRBV6-5
CASSPVAGPLSEQYF
>TRBJ2-3|TRBV5-1
CASSVSGTGRTDTQYF
>TRBJ2-5|TRBV7-2
CASSLVATPRETQYF
>TRBJ1-5|TRBV2
CASRQGSNQPQHF
>TRBJ2-1|TRBV5-1
CASSPTSGGYNEQFF
>TRBJ2-1|TRBV27
CASRYGGGWGFNEQFF
>TRBJ2-1|TRBV11-2
CASSFNSGGFWNEQFF
>TRBJ2-1|TRBV2
CASSEAGAGANEQFF
>TRBJ1-1|TRBV10-3
CAISDGTALEAFF
>TRBJ2-1|TRBV4-2
CASSRSLSYNEQFF
>TRBJ1-4|TRBV5-1
CASSWGGQASTNEKLFF
>TRBJ2-3|TRBV18
CASSPPGATDTQYF
>TRBJ2-7|TRBV19
CASSSGTGAYEQYF
>TRBJ1-4|TRBV2
CASRGLTGWGEKLFF
>TRBJ2-2|TRBV28
CATSTGELFF